This entry lists 22 T cell receptor beta chains sequenced from one sample in a study of CD8+ T cells in alopecia areata. cDNA serving as the sequencing template came from extracted, reverse transcribed RNA. Method: immunoSEQ multiplex PCR; TCRdb's copy keeps in-frame clones and lacks some. The profile shows 200,000 to 250,000 clones, around 62% of them singletons. This material consisted of CD4+ T cells sorted from blood, taken at week 0. These receptors were obtained from a human donor with alopecia areata.

The CDR3 reads CSAWRSETQYF. The CDR3 DNA follows: TGCAGTGCTTGGAGGTCGGAGACCCAGTACTTC. The chain is built from TRBV20-1 and TRBJ2-5; TRBD2 might be the D (5 bases). Germline assignment: CDR1 DFQATT and CDR2 SNEGSKA (reference sequence). The CDR3 sequence is 11 residues long. Trimming cost V 5 bases and J 5 bases, with 9 bases left between them.

The chain links TRBV18 to TRBJ2-1; the D gene is possibly TRBD2 (5 bases). The V end lost 1 base, the J end lost 6 bases, and 10 bases lay between the germline ends. From germline, CDR1 is KGHSH and CDR2 LQKENI. CDR3 length: 14 residues. DNA of the CDR3: TGTGCCAGCTCACCACGGACGGGGATCAATGAGCAGTTCTTC. This translates into CASSPRTGINEQFF. The whole variable domain, filled in from reference TRBV18 and TRBJ2-1, reads NAGVMQNPRHLVRRRGQEARLRCSPMKGHSHVYWYRQLPEEGLKFMVYLQKENIIDESGMPKERFSAEFPKEGPSILRIQQVVRGDSAAYFCASSPRTGINEQFFGPGTRLTVL.

A remark on this clone: The same CDR3 is also encoded by other DNA sequences in this sample. The chain combines TRBV30 with TRBJ2-4; 7 bases agree with TRBD1. This CDR3 is 15 amino acids long. Unmatched junction bases numbered 2, after V lost 0 bases and J lost 0 bases. Germline loops: CDR1 GTSNPN, CDR2 SVGIG (reference sequence). CDR3 in amino acids: CAWSVGGLAKNIQYF. The CDR3 DNA is TGTGCCTGGAGTGTAGGGGGCTTAGCCAAAAACATTCAGTACTTC.

This chain links TRBV2 with TRBJ2-7, with D perhaps assigned TRBD1 or TRBD2 (5 bases each). The germline CDR1 and CDR2 sequences are SNHLY and FYNNEI. This CDR3 contains 14 residues. The V and J ends lost 3 bases and 5 bases respectively, with 14 bases between them. The CDR3, as DNA: TGTGCCAGCAGTGAGTGGCAGGGAGCCCACGAGCAGTACTTC. Residues: CASSEWQGAHEQYF.

V is TRBV5-1 and J is TRBJ2-1; D possibly uses TRBD1 or TRBD2 (5 bases each). The CDR3 is 14 amino acids. V was clipped by 3 bases and J by 5 bases, with 12 bases between them. Germline V gives CDR1 SGHRS, CDR2 YFSETQ. The CDR3 spells CASSSLGTNNEQFF. The CDR3, as DNA: TGCGCCAGCAGCTCGCTTGGGACCAACAATGAGCAGTTCTTC.

Regarding this clone: The same CDR3 can be traced to other DNA sequences in this sample. The chain combines TRBV18 with TRBJ2-7; D gene unclear. V was shortened by 1 base and J by 4 bases, with 5 bases between the two germline ends. This CDR3 has 12 amino acids. The V gene's germline CDR1 is KGHSH and CDR2 LQKENI. The CDR3 nucleotides are TGTGCCAGCTCACCACTTGGTTACGAGCAGTACTTC. It codes for CASSPLGYEQYF.

The chain links TRBV25-1 to TRBJ1-1; D is undetermined. CDR1 is MGHDK and CDR2 is SYGVNS in the germline V gene. The CDR3 contains 11 residues. V dropped 3 bases and J dropped 6 bases, with 5 bases sitting between them. The CDR3 region is CASSEASEAFF. In DNA, the CDR3 is TGTGCCAGCAGTGAGGCATCTGAAGCTTTCTTT. Full variable domain (rest looked up from reference TRBV25-1 and TRBJ1-1): EADIYQTPRYLVIGTGKKITLECSQTMGHDKMYWYQQDPGMELHLIHYSYGVNSTEKGDLSSESTVSRIRTEHFPLTLESARPSHTSQYLCASSEASEAFFGQGTRLTVV.

The table lists this clone with many counts. The chain recombines TRBV9 with TRBJ2-1; D is unresolved. Trimming took 1 base from V and 0 from J, leaving 5 bases between them. Germline V gene data show CDR1 as SGDLS and CDR2 as YYNGEE. This CDR3 is built from 14 residues. In nucleotides, the CDR3 is TGTGCCAGCAGCGTATTACCCTCCTACAATGAGCAGTTCTTC. Its protein product is CASSVLPSYNEQFF.

The J gene is TRBJ2-2, the V gene TRBV27; D possibly matches TRBD1 or TRBD2 (5 bases each). V shed 4 bases and J shed 4 bases, with 16 bases lying between them. This CDR3 spans 16 amino acids. CDR1 is MNHEY, CDR2 SMNVEV, per germline (reference sequence). Here the CDR3 reads CASSSVGAGVTGELFF. CDR3 coding DNA: TGTGCCAGCAGTTCCGTAGGGGCCGGGGTCACCGGGGAGCTGTTTTTT.

The rearrangement uses TRBV29-1 and TRBJ2-3; D uncertain. The V and J ends lost 0 bases and 1 base respectively, with 5 bases between them. Germline V CDR1 and CDR2: SQVTM, ANQGSEA. This CDR3 comprises 13 residues. This CDR3 is CSVEEFRTDTQYF. CDR3 nucleotide sequence: TGCAGCGTTGAAGAATTCCGCACAGATACGCAGTATTTT.

The rearrangement uses TRBV29-1 and TRBJ2-7; TRBD1 matches at 8 bases. Germline V gives CDR1 SQVTM, CDR2 ANQGSEA. The V and J ends lost 6 bases and 3 bases, in that order; junction bases with no gene match: 13. This CDR3 has 15 residues. DNA of the CDR3: TGCAGCGTCGCAATTAGACAGGGGTCTGACTACGAGCAGTACTTC. This codes for CSVAIRQGSDYEQYF.

About this clone: An end of the junction differs from the germline gene, which may be a read error. This chain joins TRBV30 and TRBJ2-3; TRBD2 is a possible D gene (6 bases). CDR1 and CDR2 from the germline V gene are GTSNPN and SVGIG (reference sequence). This CDR3 has 12 residues. The CDR3 spells CASSSGTDTQYF. CDR3 DNA: TGTGCCTCGAGTAGCGGTACAGATACGCAGTATTTT. The variable domain in full, completed from reference TRBV30 and TRBJ2-3, reads SQTIHQWPATLVQPVGSPLSLECTVEGTSNPNLYWYRQAAGRGLQLLFYSVGIGQISSEVPQNLSASRPQDRQFILSSKKLLLSDSGFYLCASSSGTDTQYFGPGTRLTVL.

The chain uses TRBV20-1 and TRBJ1-2; 7 bases align to TRBD1. The germline V gene has CDR1 DFQATT and CDR2 SNEGSKA (reference sequence). The V gene end was trimmed by 6 bases and the J gene end by 12 bases; junction bases not matched to a gene: 10. This CDR3 is built from 11 residues. CDR3 coding DNA: TGCAGTGCCGCCCAGGAGGGGGCCCACACCTTC. Translated: CSAAQEGAHTF.

This chain joins TRBV30 and TRBJ1-5; D may be TRBD1 (5 bases). CDR3 length: 14 amino acids. CDR1 GTSNPN and CDR2 SVGIG come from the germline V gene (reference sequence). The ends were cut back, 3 bases at V and 3 bases at J, with 12 bases in the middle. The CDR3 DNA reads TGTGCCTGGAGCTTGAGACAGACCAATCAGCCCCAGCATTTT. Translating it yields CAWSLRQTNQPQHF.

This chain uses TRBV4-1 with TRBJ2-5, with TRBD1 as a possible D gene (7 bases). Germline values: CDR1 MGHRA, CDR2 YSYEKL. Trimming pared 3 bases from V and 5 bases from J, leaving 22 bases between. The CDR3 is 17 residues long. CDR3 sequence (DNA): TGCGCCAGCAGCCAGTCGAACAGGGGACTTTCAGGGGAGACCCAGTACTTC. Its translation is CASSQSNRGLSGETQYF.

This sequence joins TRBV2 and TRBJ2-3; no definite D call. CDR1 is SNHLY, CDR2 FYNNEI, per germline. The V gene lost 1 base and the J gene lost 1 base, with 9 bases spanning the gap. The CDR3 is 15 residues long. CDR3 in amino acids: CASSEVVWGTDTQYF. The CDR3 DNA follows: TGTGCCAGCAGTGAAGTAGTTTGGGGCACAGATACGCAGTATTTT.

This chain links TRBV30 with TRBJ2-2, with TRBD1 identical over 9 bases. V lost 8 bases to trimming and J lost 0 bases; unmatched junction nucleotides: 4. Looked up from germline, CDR1 is GTSNPN and CDR2 is SVGIG (reference sequence). CDR3 length equals 14 residues. The chain's CDR3 is CARDRGSNTGELFF. The DNA of the CDR3 is TGTGCCAGAGACAGGGGGTCGAACACCGGGGAGCTGTTTTTT.

This clone was seen more than once but under ten times. The chain is built from TRBV10-1 and TRBJ2-7; 7 nucleotides agree with TRBD1. This CDR3 region has 14 residues. The V segment lost 7 bases and the J segment 6 bases; nucleotides outside the gene matches: 12. Germline CDR1 is WNHNN and CDR2 is SYGVQD (reference sequence). The CDR3 region has the DNA TGCGCCAGCACTCCAGCGCGGGCAGGGGGCGAGCAGTACTTC. This sequence encodes CASTPARAGGEQYF.

The chain is built from TRBV10-3 and TRBJ2-7, with TRBD2 matching 11 bases. Germline assignment: CDR1 ENHRY and CDR2 SYGVKD. Trimming at V came to 2 bases and at J to 4 bases, leaving 4 bases not matched to a gene. The CDR3 has 15 residues. CDR3 region: CAISEASGGKYEQYF. CDR3 coding DNA: TGTGCCATCAGTGAGGCTAGCGGGGGGAAGTACGAGCAGTACTTC.

The chain links TRBV19 to TRBJ2-5, with 8 bases lining up with TRBD1. CDR1 LNHDA and CDR2 SQIVND come from the germline V gene (reference sequence). The length of the CDR3 is 15 residues. The J segment lost 6 bases and the V segment lost 4 bases, leaving 10 bases of the junction unmatched. CDR3 protein: CASSTGQGRSKTQYF. The CDR3 region has the DNA TGTGCCAGTAGTACCGGACAGGGAAGGTCGAAGACCCAGTACTTC.

The gene calls are TRBV6-5 and TRBJ1-1; possibly TRBD1 for D (5 bases). The CDR3 totals 11 residues. Germline values: CDR1 MNHEY, CDR2 SVGAGI. The V and J ends lost 1 base and 10 bases respectively, with 7 bases between them. DNA for the CDR3: TGTGCCAGCAGTTACTTGGGGGGAGCTTTCTTT. It specifies CASSYLGGAFF.

The chain links TRBV13 to TRBJ1-1; D call uncertain. CDR3 length: 14 residues. CDR1 PRHDT and CDR2 FYEKMQ come from the germline V gene (reference sequence). Trimming took 3 bases from V and 4 from J, leaving 12 bases between them. The CDR3 here is CASSFGRRSTEAFF. The CDR3 DNA is TGTGCCAGCAGCTTTGGCAGGAGGAGCACTGAAGCTTTCTTT.